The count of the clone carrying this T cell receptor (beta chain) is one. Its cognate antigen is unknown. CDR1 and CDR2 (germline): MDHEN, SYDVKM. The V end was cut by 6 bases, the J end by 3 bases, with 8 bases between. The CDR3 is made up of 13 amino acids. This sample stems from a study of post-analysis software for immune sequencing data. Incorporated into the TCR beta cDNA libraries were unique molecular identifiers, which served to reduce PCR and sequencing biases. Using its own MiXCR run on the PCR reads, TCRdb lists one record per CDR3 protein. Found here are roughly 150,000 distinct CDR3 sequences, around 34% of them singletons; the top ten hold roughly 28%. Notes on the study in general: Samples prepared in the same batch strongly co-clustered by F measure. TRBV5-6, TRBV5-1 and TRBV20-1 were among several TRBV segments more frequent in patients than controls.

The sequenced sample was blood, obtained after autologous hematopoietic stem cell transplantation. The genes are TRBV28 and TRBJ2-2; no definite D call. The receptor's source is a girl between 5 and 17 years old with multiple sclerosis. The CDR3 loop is CASSRTYTGELFF. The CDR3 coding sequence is TGTGCCAGCAGCCGGACGTACACCGGGGAGCTGTTTTTT.